One sample yielded the 11 T cell receptor beta chains listed below, sequenced in a study of shared clonotypes between healthy human individuals (dated by TCRdb to 2018 to 2021). Library preparation was by the immunoSEQ multiplex PCR assay. This immuneACCESS table, as held by TCRdb, lists in-frame sequences with V and J called but not all clones. Of the missing ones, under half trace to an unresolved V gene in checked studies; the others have no known cause. The table for this sample lists 650,000 to 700,000 clones; 80% to 95% of them were counted only once. 34% of the sample is held by the ten biggest clonotypes. What was sequenced was memory CD8+ T cells from PBMCs. What this sample's cell subset or site label stands for: CD45RO+ cells pooled with CCR7-negative TemRA cells. The origin of the receptors is a man between 18 and 35 years old in good health. Some clones in this sample may be carry-over from other donors' samples.

As regards this clone: With only one base between it and a far larger clone, this is likely a read error. CDR3 amino acids: CASSPSLRTSGRNTGELFF. The CDR3 nucleotides read TGTGCCAGCAGCCCTAGCCTTAGGACTAGCGGGAGGAACACCGGGGAGCTGTTTTTT. This rearrangement joins TRBV7-9 to TRBJ2-2; TRBD2 aligns across 13 bases. The CDR3 has 19 amino acids. V lost 5 bases and J lost 1; bases outside the gene matches: 10. The germline V gene has CDR1 SEHNR and CDR2 FQNEAQ (reference sequence).

V is TRBV4-1 and J is TRBJ2-5, with D unresolved. Near its end, the DNA agrees better with TRBJ2-7, so the J call may be wrong. This CDR3 region has 12 residues. Germline lookup yields CDR1 MGHRA and CDR2 YSYEKL. The CDR3 region has the DNA TGCGCCAGCAGCCAAACGGGTTACGAGCAGTACTTC. Translated, it gives CASSQTGYEQYF.

The gene calls are TRBV4-1 and TRBJ2-7; 10 nucleotides line up with TRBD1. The V segment lost 3 bases and the J segment 7 bases; nucleotides outside the gene matches: 0. This CDR3 is built from 12 residues. Germline CDR1 is MGHRA and CDR2 is YSYEKL. CDR3 coding DNA: TGCGCCAGCAGCCAGGGACAGGGGGAGCAGTACTTC. Residues: CASSQGQGEQYF.

This clone was seen only once. CDR3 sequence reads: CASSEKAGWETQYF. DNA of the CDR3: TGTGCCAGCAGTGAAAAGGCAGGATGGGAGACCCAGTACTTC. This rearrangement joins TRBV6-5 to TRBJ2-5; D is ambiguous. Between the trimmed V and J ends, which lost 5 bases and 5 bases, there was a span of 15 bases. Germline V gene data show CDR1 as MNHEY and CDR2 as SVGAGI. The CDR3 consists of 14 residues.

V is TRBV5-1 and J is TRBJ2-1; 8 bases are a match to TRBD1. V was pared by 4 bases and J by 0 bases, with 15 bases of the junction left unmatched. The CDR3 contains 19 residues. Germline V CDR1 and CDR2: SGHRS, YFSETQ. The CDR3 DNA reads TGCGCCAGCAGCCACCCCCCGACAGGGGCCATCAACTCCTACAATGAGCAGTTCTTC. This encodes CASSHPPTGAINSYNEQFF. The variable domain in full, completed from reference TRBV5-1 and TRBJ2-1, reads KAGVTQTPRYLIKTRGQQVTLSCSPISGHRSVSWYQQTPGQGLQFLFEYFSETQRNKGNFPGRFSGRQFSNSRSEMNVSTLELGDSALYLCASSHPPTGAINSYNEQFFGPGTRLTVL.

This clone appeared a few times. The chain employs TRBV5-8 and TRBJ2-5; D possibly corresponds to TRBD2 (6 bases). The V gene lost 2 bases and the J gene lost 1 base, with 12 bases spanning the gap. The CDR3 consists of 15 residues. The germline V gene encodes CDR1 SGHTS and CDR2 YDEGEE. This CDR3 reads CASSFGTGTQETQYF. The CDR3 DNA follows: TGTGCCAGCAGCTTTGGGACTGGGACCCAAGAGACCCAGTACTTC.

This rearrangement joins TRBV30 to TRBJ2-1; TRBD2 matches at 9 bases. Trimming removed 1 base from V and 7 bases from J; junction bases left unmatched: 2. The CDR3 covers 13 residues. CDR1 and CDR2 from the germline V gene are GTSNPN and SVGIG (reference sequence). The CDR3 nucleotides are TGTGCCTGGAGTGCGGGACTAGCTAATGAGCAGTTCTTC. It specifies CAWSAGLANEQFF.

V usage is TRBV18 and J usage is TRBJ1-1, with 8 positions matching TRBD1. The CDR3 length is 15 residues. Germline values: CDR1 KGHSH, CDR2 LQKENI. V shed 4 bases, J shed 3 bases, and the junction held 7 bases outside the gene matches. The CDR3 DNA sequence: TGTGCCAGCTCACGGGACAGGCGGCAGTACACTGAAGCTTTCTTT. This gives the protein CASSRDRRQYTEAFF.

The chain recombines TRBV4-2 with TRBJ1-1; D may be TRBD1 (5 bases). Trimming removed 8 bases at V and 4 bases at J, with 14 bases between. The CDR3 has 13 amino acids. Germline V lookup: CDR1 LGHNA, CDR2 YNFKEQ. The CDR3 loop is CASGLGGATEAFF. CDR3 sequence (DNA): TGTGCCAGCGGCCTGGGCGGGGCCACTGAAGCTTTCTTT.

V usage is TRBV7-2 and J usage is TRBJ2-1; a possible D gene is TRBD1 (5 bases). The length of the CDR3 is 15 residues. V dropped 2 bases and J dropped 2 bases, with 10 bases sitting between them. Germline V CDR1 and CDR2: SGHTA, FQGNSA. In DNA form, the CDR3 reads TGTGCCAGCAGCTTAAGAACAGGACCCTACAATGAGCAGTTCTTC. Translating gives CASSLRTGPYNEQFF.

The chain joins TRBV28 to TRBJ2-7, with 10 bases lining up with TRBD2. CDR3 size: 15 residues. Germline loops: CDR1 MDHEN, CDR2 SYDVKM. Trimming at V came to 2 bases and at J to 6 bases, leaving 7 bases not matched to a gene. CDR3 in DNA: TGTGCCAGCAGTTTAGGGCTAGCGGGAGTATTCGAGCAGTACTTC. Its translation is CASSLGLAGVFEQYF.